The 25 T cell receptor beta chains below were found in one sample sequenced in a study of shared clonotypes between healthy human individuals (dated by TCRdb to 2020 to 2021). Libraries were constructed by the immunoSEQ multiplex PCR assay. The table comes from immuneACCESS by way of TCRdb, which keeps in-frame sequences with V and J called. Part of the clones is missing from these tables; in studies checked, under half for an unresolved V gene and the rest for unknown reasons. The sample has 500,000 to 650,000 clones on record, 70% to 80% of them singletons. In total, the top ten clones hold about 12% of the sample. Sample: PBMCs. Source of these receptors: a woman between 35 and 50 years old in good health. Some clones in this sample may be carry-over from other donors' samples.

The chain links TRBV7-6 to TRBJ1-1, with unresolved D. Germline CDR1 SGHVS, CDR2 FNYEAQ. V gave up 5 bases and J gave up 1 base, with 14 bases separating them. The CDR3 is 15 amino acids. The chain's CDR3 is CASSQTANGNTEAFF. CDR3 DNA sequence: TGTGCCAGCAGCCAAACAGCCAATGGGAACACTGAAGCTTTCTTT. The complete variable domain, with remaining parts taken from reference TRBV7-6 and TRBJ1-1, reads GAGVSQSPRYKVTKRGQDVALRCDPISGHVSLYWYRQALGQGPEFLTYFNYEAQQDKSGLPNDRFSAERPEGSISTLTIQRTEQRDSAMYRCASSQTANGNTEAFFGQGTRLTVV.

The rearrangement uses TRBV5-4 and TRBJ1-3; 8 nucleotides match TRBD1. The CDR3 contains 17 residues. From germline, CDR1 is SGHNT and CDR2 YYREEE (reference sequence). V shed 0 bases and J 0 bases; nucleotides not matched to a gene: 5. CDR3 amino acids: CASSLAGGYASGNTIYF. In DNA, the CDR3 is TGTGCCAGCAGCTTGGCAGGGGGCTATGCCTCTGGAAACACCATATATTTT.

The chain carries TRBV11-2 and TRBJ2-7; no clear D gene. The CDR3 covers 14 residues. Between the trimmed V and J ends, which lost 1 base and 0 bases, there was a span of 7 bases. Germline V CDR1 and CDR2: SGHAT, FQNNGV. The CDR3 DNA follows: TGTGCCAGCAGCTTAGGTCGGAACTCCTACGAGCAGTACTTC. Its protein is CASSLGRNSYEQYF.

The chain recombines TRBV5-1 with TRBJ2-1; TRBD1 is a possible D gene (5 bases). Germline V gene lookup returns CDR1 SGHRS and CDR2 YFSETQ. The V end was cut by 6 bases, the J end by 1 base, with 8 bases between. This CDR3 has 13 amino acids. CDR3 sequence: CASMGPSYNEQFF. CDR3 bases: TGCGCCAGCATGGGGCCTTCCTACAATGAGCAGTTCTTC.

A word on this clone: A much larger clone lies a single base off, so this may be a read error. The rearrangement links TRBV25-1 to TRBJ1-5; D is perhaps TRBD1 (6 bases). From germline, CDR1 is MGHDK and CDR2 SYGVNS. Trimming took 6 bases from V and 5 from J, leaving 8 bases between them. The CDR3 is 12 amino acids. CDR3 in amino acids: CASSRQDQPQHF. The CDR3 DNA reads as TGTGCCAGCAGCCGACAGGATCAGCCCCAGCATTTT.

This sequence joins TRBV30 and TRBJ2-5, with 10 bases that match TRBD2. Germline V gene data show CDR1 as GTSNPN and CDR2 as SVGIG (reference sequence). The CDR3 extends over 13 amino acids. V shed 3 bases, J shed 6 bases, and the junction held 4 bases outside the gene matches. The CDR3 is CAWRLAGVKTQYF. Written as DNA, the CDR3 is TGTGCCTGGAGGCTAGCGGGAGTAAAGACCCAGTACTTC.

The chain employs TRBV5-4 and TRBJ2-1, with 10 bases lining up with TRBD2. The CDR3 is 15 amino acids. CDR1 SGHNT and CDR2 YYREEE come from the germline V gene (reference sequence). V was clipped by 4 bases and J by 5 bases; unmatched bases: 6. This CDR3 reads CASSKSSGRDNEQFF. In nucleotides, the CDR3 is TGTGCCAGCAGCAAGTCTAGCGGGAGAGACAATGAGCAGTTCTTC.

The J gene is TRBJ2-1, the V gene TRBV28; tentatively, D is TRBD2 (6 bases). The CDR3 consists of 15 residues. The germline V and J ends were trimmed by 2 bases and 5 bases, with 13 bases remaining between them. Germline CDR1 MDHEN, CDR2 SYDVKM. CDR3 nucleotide sequence: TGTGCCAGCAGTTTACCGACTAGTAGGGACAATGAGCAGTTCTTC. Translated: CASSLPTSRDNEQFF.

This rearrangement joins TRBV5-1 to TRBJ2-7, with 8 bases identical to TRBD2. Germline V gives CDR1 SGHRS, CDR2 YFSETQ. The junction had 25 bases not matched to a gene; V was cut back by 3 bases and J by 5 bases. The CDR3 is 20 amino acids. The chain's CDR3 is CASSSLPIPGRAQRRDEQYF. CDR3 DNA sequence: TGCGCCAGCAGCTCCCTTCCCATACCCGGGAGGGCTCAGCGTCGCGACGAGCAGTACTTC. Based on the CDR3 plus reference TRBV5-1 and TRBJ2-7, the full variable domain is KAGVTQTPRYLIKTRGQQVTLSCSPISGHRSVSWYQQTPGQGLQFLFEYFSETQRNKGNFPGRFSGRQFSNSRSEMNVSTLELGDSALYLCASSSLPIPGRAQRRDEQYFGPGTRLTVT.

This clone was detected ten times or more. This chain connects TRBV6-1 to TRBJ2-5; no reliable D call. V was trimmed by 1 base and J by 14 bases, leaving 11 bases between them. The CDR3 has 11 amino acids. CDR1 is MNHNS and CDR2 is SASEGT in the germline V gene. The CDR3 sequence: CASSEGTTKYF. In nucleotides, the CDR3 is TGTGCCAGCAGTGAAGGCACTACCAAATACTTC.

The rearrangement joins TRBV29-1 to TRBJ2-3, with D unresolved. Germline-derived CDR1 and CDR2 are SQVTM and ANQGSEA. This CDR3 is 12 amino acids long. The V and J ends lost 5 bases and 7 bases respectively, with 13 bases between them. The CDR3 protein is CSVTASRNTQYF. The CDR3 DNA is TGCAGCGTTACCGCTTCGAGAAATACGCAGTATTTT.

CDR3 in DNA: TGTGCCAGCAGCTTAGGGCCGGCGGGAGGGCGGCAAGAGACCCAGTACTTC. Translating it yields CASSLGPAGGRQETQYF. The V gene is TRBV5-4, the J gene TRBJ2-5; 9 positions agree with TRBD2. Germline lookup yields CDR1 SGHNT and CDR2 YYREEE (reference sequence). J gave up 2 bases and V 2 bases, and 10 bases lay outside the gene matches. The CDR3 sequence is 17 residues long.

J is TRBJ2-1 and V is TRBV10-2, with 14 bases that match TRBD2. V lost 6 bases to trimming and J lost 15 bases; unmatched junction nucleotides: 16. The CDR3 contains 16 residues. CDR1 is WSHSY, CDR2 SAAADI, per germline. The CDR3: CASSPIPGLAGGRGFF. CDR3 DNA: TGCGCCAGCAGCCCTATTCCTGGACTAGCGGGAGGACGGGGGTTCTTC.

For this clone: A read error is the likely source, as a far larger clone sits one nucleotide away. Other DNA sequences in this specimen translate into the identical CDR3. This chain uses TRBV25-1 with TRBJ2-7, with 10 bases that match TRBD2. The CDR3 contains 16 residues. The ends lost 5 bases at V and 6 bases at J; junction bases unmatched: 13. Germline lookup yields CDR1 MGHDK and CDR2 SYGVNS. CDR3 in amino acids: CASSPSGSRSRGEQYF. In nucleotides, the CDR3 is TGTGCCAGCAGTCCTAGCGGGAGCCGGTCACGGGGCGAGCAGTACTTC.

The V gene is TRBV10-2, the J gene TRBJ1-1, with no clear D. Trimming took 2 bases from V and 1 from J, leaving 5 bases between them. Germline CDR1 WSHSY, CDR2 SAAADI. The CDR3 covers 13 residues. The CDR3 bases are TGCGCCAGCAGTGAGCAGGCGAACACTGAAGCTTTCTTT. Residues: CASSEQANTEAFF.

J is TRBJ1-1 and V is TRBV4-3; D gene ambiguous. The CDR3 sequence is 16 residues long. Looked up from germline, CDR1 is LGHNA and CDR2 is YSLEER. Between the trimmed V and J ends, which lost 3 bases and 3 bases, there was a span of 17 bases. As DNA, the CDR3 is TGCGCCAGCAGCCAGGTTTACTCCCTAGAGGACACTGAAGCTTTCTTT. It yields the protein CASSQVYSLEDTEAFF.

About this clone: The junction differs from germline at one of its ends, possibly a read error. V and J are TRBV29-1 and TRBJ1-1, with 10 bases identical to TRBD1. The CDR3 is 18 amino acids. CDR1 is SQVTM, CDR2 ANQGSEA, per germline. The CDR3, as DNA: TGCAGCGTTTCAGGGACAGGGGCGAGGGGGTATCGTGACACTGAAGCTTTCTTC. The encoded protein is CSVSGTGARGYRDTEAFF.

The chain recombines TRBV4-3 with TRBJ1-3; D possibly corresponds to TRBD1 (5 bases). CDR1 is LGHNA, CDR2 YSLEER, per germline. The CDR3 is made up of 14 amino acids. V gave up 4 bases and J gave up 3 bases, with 10 bases separating them. The CDR3 DNA sequence: TGCGCCAGCAGCCCCGGGGGATATGGAAACACCATATATTTT. Translated, it gives CASSPGGYGNTIYF.

V and J are TRBV19 and TRBJ2-2, with D hard to call. CDR1 and CDR2 from the germline V gene are LNHDA and SQIVND (reference sequence). The CDR3 has 14 residues. With 7 bases removed from V and 5 bases from J, the gap between germline ends came to 14 bases. Here the CDR3 reads CASTSSRLTGELFF. The CDR3 region has the DNA TGTGCCAGTACCAGTTCAAGGTTGACCGGGGAGCTGTTTTTT.

This chain joins TRBV5-4 and TRBJ2-2; 8 bases line up with TRBD2. CDR3 size: 16 residues. The germline V gene encodes CDR1 SGHNT and CDR2 YYREEE (reference sequence). V dropped 4 bases and J dropped 4; count of bases not matched to a gene: 9. CDR3 in amino acids: CASSPQAGEVTGELFF. CDR3 coding DNA: TGTGCCAGCAGCCCCCAAGCGGGAGAGGTCACCGGGGAGCTGTTTTTT.

This chain uses TRBV4-1 with TRBJ2-6; unclear D gene. Trimming shortened V by 4 bases and J by 0 bases, and 13 bases separated the two germline ends. The germline CDR1 and CDR2 sequences are MGHRA and YSYEKL. This CDR3 comprises 17 residues. CDR3 amino acids: CASSRRFLDSGANVLTF. The CDR3 nucleotides read TGCGCCAGCAGCCGAAGATTTCTGGACTCTGGGGCCAACGTCCTGACTTTC.

The rearrangement joins TRBV27 to TRBJ2-7, with D perhaps matching TRBD1 (5 bases). Trimming removed 1 base from V and 4 bases from J, with 14 bases in between. This CDR3 has 15 residues. CDR1 and CDR2 from the germline V gene are MNHEY and SMNVEV (reference sequence). The DNA for the CDR3 is TGTGCCAGCAGTTTATATAGCAGGGTGTTATACGAGCAGTACTTC. As protein: CASSLYSRVLYEQYF.

The V and J genes are TRBV6-6 and TRBJ2-7, with D perhaps matching TRBD2 (6 bases). CDR1 is MNHNY, CDR2 SVGAGI, per germline (reference sequence). Trimming removed 6 bases at V and 4 bases at J, with 13 bases between. The length of the CDR3 is 13 residues. CDR3 loop: CASRTGLPYEQYF. DNA of the CDR3: TGTGCCAGCAGGACGGGACTCCCTTACGAGCAGTACTTC.

The chain joins TRBV9 to TRBJ1-1; possible D gene TRBD1, 6 bases. Germline V CDR1 and CDR2: SGDLS, YYNGEE. This CDR3 contains 13 residues. Trimming took off 5 bases at V and 10 bases at J, with 18 bases between the two ends. The CDR3 loop reads CASSPQSGAGAFF. The DNA for the CDR3 is TGTGCCAGCAGTCCTCAGTCGGGGGCGGGAGCTTTCTTT.

The genes are TRBV27 and TRBJ2-7; a weak D match, TRBD2 (5 bases). The CDR3 has 13 amino acids. With 5 bases removed from V and 3 bases from J, the gap between germline ends came to 11 bases. CDR1 MNHEY and CDR2 SMNVEV come from the germline V gene (reference sequence). CDR3 DNA sequence: TGTGCCAGCAGTATAGACGGGGTCTACGAGCAGTACTTC. It specifies CASSIDGVYEQYF.